These T cell receptor beta chains were read from a single sample in a study of blood T cells in healthy people across ages. TCRdb re-called the 5' RACE reads through MiXCR, storing one row per CDR3 protein. Here the sample spans 920,000 or so distinct CDR3 sequences, 45% being singletons. Source material: blood. The receptors come from a woman aged 55-70 years in good health. The CDR3 runs from the conserved cysteine through the conserved F or W. A D gene is named only where the DNA matches it firmly. A clone size is listed for some rows: how often the clone was seen (once, few, many), or a class if it is expanded.

v_call	j_call	clone_size	d_call	cdr3_nt	cdr3_aa
TRBV7-6	TRBJ2-3	NA	NA	TGTGCCAGCAAAAAACGGGACGTCTCAGATACGCAGTATTTT	CASKKRDVSDTQYF
TRBV14	TRBJ1-5	NA	NA	TGTGCCAGCAGCCAAGATCGGTCGGGCAATCAGCCCCAGCATTTT	CASSQDRSGNQPQHF
TRBV20-1	TRBJ2-4	few	NA	TGCAGTGCTAGAAGCAAGAGGGCTGGTGAGCAGTACTTC	CSARSKRAGEQYF
TRBV9	TRBJ2-6	NA	NA	TGTGCCAGCAGCGTACCAGTCCGAGGGTCTGGGGCCAACGTCCTGACTTTC	CASSVPVRGSGANVLTF
TRBV28	TRBJ1-2	many	TRBD1	TGTGCCAGCAGTCCACCGGGACAGGGGGATGGCTACACCTTC	CASSPPGQGDGYTF
TRBV27	TRBJ2-5	NA	TRBD1	TGTGCCAGCAGCCCGACCCGAACAGGGGCCGTGCGAGAGACCCAGTACTTC	CASSPTRTGAVRETQYF
TRBV28	TRBJ2-7	many	NA	TGTGCCAGCAGTTTTATCGGCGGGAAGGGGGAGCAGTACTTC	CASSFIGGKGEQYF
TRBV20-1	TRBJ2-7	once	TRBD2	TGCAGTGCTAGAGGCGTTGGGACTAGCGGGGCAAGAGGGGGAACCTACGAGCAGTACTTC	CSARGVGTSGARGGTYEQYF
TRBV29-1	TRBJ2-7	NA	TRBD2	TGCAGCATCCGCCACTGGCGGGGGGACGAGCAGTACTTC	CSIRHWRGDEQYF
TRBV27	TRBJ1-2	NA	NA	TGTGCCAGCAGTTCACATCTCCGGGGGCCGTCCTATGGCTACACCTTC	CASSSHLRGPSYGYTF
TRBV10-3	TRBJ2-1	few	NA	TGTGCCATCGGAGTGGGGGCCCAAGGTAATGAGCAGTTCTTC	CAIGVGAQGNEQFF
TRBV11-2	TRBJ2-3	NA	NA	TGTGCCAGCGGGAAAAGCACAGATACGCAGTATTTT	CASGKSTDTQYF
TRBV3-1	TRBJ2-1	NA	NA	TGTGCCAGCAGCCAAGTGGTTCGAGTATGGGGCTACAATGAGCAGTTCTTC	CASSQVVRVWGYNEQFF
TRBV11-1	TRBJ2-2	NA	NA	TGTGCCAGCAGCTTGTTGAGGGTGGCCGGGGAGCTGTTTTTT	CASSLLRVAGELFF
TRBV7-8	TRBJ2-7	few	TRBD2	TGTGCCAGCAGCTTCACGCGGGGGAGCTCCTACGAGCAGTACTTC	CASSFTRGSSYEQYF
TRBV9	TRBJ1-2	NA	NA	TGTGCCAGCAGAGACGACAGTAAGGCTAACTATGGCTACACCTTC	CASRDDSKANYGYTF
TRBV12-3/TRBV12-4	TRBJ2-6	few	NA	TGTGCCAGCAGTTTAGAGACTAGAGGGTTTGGGGCCAACGTCCTGACTTTC	CASSLETRGFGANVLTF
TRBV21-1	TRBJ2-1	NA	NA	TGTGCCAGCAGCAATCCGAGGGGCGTCCGGGAGCAGTTCTTC	CASSNPRGVREQFF
TRBV15	TRBJ2-2	NA	NA	TGTGCCACCAGCATCTGGGGCACCGGGGAGCTGTTTTTT	CATSIWGTGELFF
TRBV20-1	TRBJ2-5	few	NA	TGCAGTGCTAGAGATGGGGGGCGGAGTCAAGAGACCCAGTACTTC	CSARDGGRSQETQYF
TRBV3-1	TRBJ2-7	NA	NA	TGTGCCAGCAGCCAAGCTCGGAGCTCCTACGAGCAGTACTTC	CASSQARSSYEQYF
TRBV7-8	TRBJ2-5	few	NA	TGTGCCAGCAGCTTAGGGGAAGGACACCCGGGCAAGGAGACCCAGTACTTC	CASSLGEGHPGKETQYF
TRBV20-1	TRBJ2-7	NA	TRBD2	TGCAGTGCCGCGGGAGTGGTGGGCGAGCAGTACTTC	CSAAGVVGEQYF
TRBV7-9	TRBJ2-7	few	TRBD2	TGTGCCAGCAGCTTAGGGGGGACTAGCGGGGGATACGAGCAGTACTTC	CASSLGGTSGGYEQYF
TRBV20-1	TRBJ2-7	few	TRBD1	TGCAGTGCTAGAAAGTCAGGGGGCCCCTACGAGCAGTACTTC	CSARKSGGPYEQYF
TRBV28	TRBJ2-1	NA	NA	TGTGCCAGCAGTTTCCCGCCGAGCTCCTACAATGAGCAGTTCTTC	CASSFPPSSYNEQFF
TRBV7-2	TRBJ2-7	few	TRBD2	TGTGCCAGCAGCTCCGGGGTAGCGGGAGGGCCCTACGAGCAGTACTTC	CASSSGVAGGPYEQYF
TRBV2	TRBJ1-4	NA	NA	TGTGCCAGCAAAGACGGAGCTAATGAAAAACTGTTTTTT	CASKDGANEKLFF
TRBV11-1	TRBJ2-4	few	NA	TGTGCCAGCAGCTCGGGACGGCTAGCCAAAAACATTCAGTACTTC	CASSSGRLAKNIQYF
TRBV19	TRBJ2-7	NA	TRBD1	TGTGCCAGTAGCGGACAGGGTAACAATGAGCAGTACTTC	CASSGQGNNEQYF
TRBV28	TRBJ2-7	NA	TRBD2	TGTGCCAGCAGTTTAACGACTAGCGCCCAGTACTTC	CASSLTTSAQYF
TRBV11-2	TRBJ2-7	NA	TRBD2	TGTGCCAGCAGCTTAGGGGCCGGGAGGACTACCTACGAGCAGTACTTC	CASSLGAGRTTYEQYF
TRBV7-8	TRBJ2-2	NA	NA	TGTGCCAGCAGCTTCAGTATGACCGGGGAGCTGTTTTTT	CASSFSMTGELFF
TRBV5-1	TRBJ2-7	NA	NA	TGCGCCAGCAGCTCCGAACTAGCTACCTACGAGCAGTACTTC	CASSSELATYEQYF
TRBV7-9	TRBJ1-2	NA	NA	TGTGCCAGCAGCTCTCCCAGCAGGGTATCTGGCTACACCTTC	CASSSPSRVSGYTF
TRBV29-1	TRBJ2-3	NA	TRBD1	TGCGGCGTTGCCCTAGGGCAGGGACAGGATACGCAGTATTTT	CGVALGQGQDTQYF
TRBV3-1	TRBJ1-4	few	TRBD1	TGTGCCAGCAGCCACCGACAGGGCATTAATGAAAAACTGTTTTTT	CASSHRQGINEKLFF
TRBV27	TRBJ1-2	NA	TRBD1	TGTGCCAGCAGTTCCTGGACAGGGGGCATTTTTAACTATGGCTACACCTTC	CASSSWTGGIFNYGYTF
TRBV10-3	TRBJ2-3	few	TRBD2	TGTGCCATCAGGTCACTAGCGGGACCTCTAGCAGATACGCAGTATTTT	CAIRSLAGPLADTQYF
TRBV7-2	TRBJ1-5	few	NA	TGTGCCAGCAGCTTTGGGGACGTGGATCAGCCCCAGCATTTT	CASSFGDVDQPQHF
TRBV24-1	TRBJ2-1	NA	TRBD1	TGTGCCACCAGTGATCCAGACAGGGGGAGGGACAATGAGCAGTTCTTC	CATSDPDRGRDNEQFF
TRBV10-3	TRBJ1-1	NA	NA	TGTGCCATCACCCGCACAGGGCCGAACACTGAAGCTTTCTTT	CAITRTGPNTEAFF
TRBV7-9	TRBJ2-3	NA	TRBD2	TGTGCCAGCAGCTTAGCCCCCCTAGTCGGGGGGGTCGCGAGGACGCAGTATTTT	CASSLAPLVGGVARTQYF
TRBV5-6	TRBJ2-7	NA	TRBD1	TGTGCCAGCAGCTTGGGACAGGGTTTAATCAATGAGCAGTACTTC	CASSLGQGLINEQYF
TRBV12-3/TRBV12-4	TRBJ2-1	NA	NA	TGTGCCAGCAGCCCCCGGCAAAACCGACGATCGGGTGAGCAGTTCTTC	CASSPRQNRRSGEQFF
TRBV5-1	TRBJ2-1	NA	TRBD1	TGCGCCAGCAGAGTCGGACAGGGTTTCGAGTTAGCCTACAATGAGCAGTTCTTC	CASRVGQGFELAYNEQFF
TRBV29-1	TRBJ2-7	NA	NA	TGCAGCGTTGAAACCAGTCTTGAGGACGAGCAGTACTTC	CSVETSLEDEQYF
TRBV7-6	TRBJ2-7	few	TRBD1	TGTGCCAGCAGCCCCTTCGGCGGGACAGGGGGATACGAGCAGTACTTC	CASSPFGGTGGYEQYF
TRBV10-3	TRBJ2-4	many	TRBD2	TGTGCCGCCGCGGGGGGAGGCGGCATTCAGTACTTC	CAAAGGGGIQYF
TRBV12-3/TRBV12-4	TRBJ1-2	few	NA	TGTGCCAGCAGTTTATTCAAAGGGGCCTATGGCTACACCTTC	CASSLFKGAYGYTF
TRBV10-3	TRBJ2-3	many	NA	TGTGCCATCAGTGAGTCGTGGTCCGGGGGAGATACGCAGTATTTT	CAISESWSGGDTQYF
TRBV29-1	TRBJ1-2	few	NA	TGCAGCGTTGAAGACCGACCGGGGGCCCACTACACCTTC	CSVEDRPGAHYTF
TRBV20-1	TRBJ1-5	few	NA	TGCAGTGCAATTCCTAAAACCCAGCCCCAGCATTTT	CSAIPKTQPQHF